This passage covers 26 T cell receptor beta chains from one sample sequenced in a study of blood T cell repertoires in COVID-19. Generated by immunoSEQ multiplex PCR, the TCRdb table keeps only in-frame clones and is missing some. The sample holds under 400,000 clones, around nine tenths seen once. The sample was PBMCs or T cells enriched from blood (not recorded which). The origin of the receptors is a woman in her twenties or thirties who had been exposed to COVID-19.

The V and J genes are TRBV30 and TRBJ1-1; 7 bases agree with TRBD1. Germline loops: CDR1 GTSNPN, CDR2 SVGIG (reference sequence). The CDR3 sequence is 13 residues long. Trimming at V came to 2 bases and at J to 4 bases, leaving 4 bases not matched to a gene. The CDR3 bases are TGTGCCTGGAGTCGACAGGGTAGCACTGAAGCTTTCTTT. The encoded protein is CAWSRQGSTEAFF.

The chain joins TRBV7-9 to TRBJ2-7; tentatively, D is TRBD2 (6 bases). Germline-derived CDR1 and CDR2 are SEHNR and FQNEAQ (reference sequence). V was trimmed by 1 base and J by 6 bases, leaving 16 bases between them. The CDR3 has 15 amino acids. The CDR3 nucleotides read TGTGCCAGCAGCTTAGTTGGGTCGGGAGCGGGCGAGCAGTACTTC. This translates into CASSLVGSGAGEQYF.

The chain carries TRBV14 and TRBJ2-1; TRBD2 matches 9 bases. The ends lost 2 bases at V and 5 bases at J; junction bases unmatched: 7. The CDR3 extends over 16 amino acids. Per germline, CDR1 SGHDN and CDR2 FVKESK. In DNA form, the CDR3 reads TGTGCCAGCAGCCAACAACCGCTAGCGGGAAACAATGAGCAGTTCTTC. This encodes CASSQQPLAGNNEQFF.

The V call is TRBV10-3, the J call TRBJ1-4; D might be TRBD1 (5 bases). Germline loops: CDR1 ENHRY, CDR2 SYGVKD. CDR3 length: 14 amino acids. V was cut by 5 bases and J by 0 bases, with 7 bases left in between. In nucleotides, the CDR3 is TGTGCCATCAGTCCGACAGCAACTAATGAAAAACTGTTTTTT. Residues: CAISPTATNEKLFF.

V and J are TRBV7-8 and TRBJ1-2, with 7 positions matching TRBD1. CDR1 and CDR2 from the germline V gene are SGHVS and FQNEAQ. This CDR3 has 13 residues. V dropped 5 bases and J dropped 8; count of bases not matched to a gene: 8. The CDR3 protein is CASSRTGVRGYTF. As DNA, the CDR3 is TGTGCCAGCAGCCGTACAGGGGTGAGGGGCTACACCTTC.

The CDR3 coding sequence is TGTGCCAGCAGCCTAATGGGGGACTACTCCTACGAGCAGTACTTC. It encodes CASSLMGDYSYEQYF. J is TRBJ2-7 and V is TRBV7-6; 7 positions match TRBD2. CDR3 size: 15 residues. J gave up 0 bases and V 5 bases, and 7 bases lay outside the gene matches. CDR1 and CDR2 from the germline V gene are SGHVS and FNYEAQ.

This chain joins TRBV19 and TRBJ1-5; a possible D gene is TRBD1 (5 bases). CDR1 is LNHDA, CDR2 SQIVND, per germline (reference sequence). Trimming pared 8 bases from V and 2 bases from J, leaving 13 bases between. The CDR3 is 14 amino acids. In DNA form, the CDR3 reads TGTGCCAGTGACCCCAGGGAGGGCAATCAGCCCCAGCATTTT. Protein sequence: CASDPREGNQPQHF.

Regarding this clone: Relative to the germline gene, one junction end is altered; a read error may explain this. This chain connects TRBV24-1 to TRBJ2-2; 9 bases line up with TRBD1. The germline CDR1 and CDR2 sequences are KGHDR and SFDVKD. This CDR3 region has 14 residues. The chain's CDR3 is CATAGTGNAGELFF. The CDR3 nucleotides are TGTGCCACCGCGGGGACAGGGAACGCCGGGGAGCTGTTTTTT.

This clone was found once. The chain couples TRBV5-6 to TRBJ1-2; D remains unclear. The CDR3 sequence is 14 residues long. V was trimmed by 4 bases and J by 6 bases, leaving 16 bases between them. Per the germline V gene, CDR1 is SGHDT and CDR2 is YYEEEE. CDR3 protein: CASSTSTTAHGYTF. CDR3 nucleotides: TGTGCCAGCAGCACTTCGACGACTGCTCATGGCTACACCTTC.

The V call is TRBV19, the J call TRBJ1-2; no definite D call. The CDR3 extends over 11 amino acids. Germline loops: CDR1 LNHDA, CDR2 SQIVND (reference sequence). V was pared by 6 bases and J by 4 bases, with 6 bases between. DNA for the CDR3: TGTGCCAGTAGATACATCTATGGCTACACCTTC. Amino acid sequence: CASRYIYGYTF. Full variable domain (rest looked up from reference TRBV19 and TRBJ1-2): DGGITQSPKYLFRKEGQNVTLSCEQNLNHDAMYWYRQDPGQGLRLIYYSQIVNDFQKGDIAEGYSVSREKKESFPLTVTSAQKNPTAFYLCASRYIYGYTFGSGTRLTVV.

This chain links TRBV11-3 with TRBJ2-7; 9 bases agree with TRBD1. CDR3 size: 14 residues. Germline V gives CDR1 SGHNT, CDR2 YENEEA. Trimming at V came to 7 bases and at J to 0 bases, leaving 4 bases not matched to a gene. The CDR3 DNA is TGTGCCAGCAAACAGGGGGCGAGCTCCTACGAGCAGTACTTC. Translated, it gives CASKQGASSYEQYF. The full variable domain, in which reference TRBV11-3 and TRBJ2-7 provide the parts outside the CDR3, is EAGVVQSPRYKIIEKKQPVAFWCNPISGHNTLYWYLQNLGQGPELLIRYENEEAVDDSQLPKDRFSAERLKGVDSTLKIQPAELGDSAVYLCASKQGASSYEQYFGPGTRLTVT.

V gene TRBV5-1 combines with J gene TRBJ2-2, with no clear D. The CDR3 length is 15 residues. Germline V gene sequence: CDR1 SGHRS, CDR2 YFSETQ. The ends were cut back, 0 bases at V and 6 bases at J, with 12 bases in the middle. CDR3 nucleotide sequence: TGCGCCAGCAGCTTGGCGTTTACCTACGCCGGGGAGCTGTTTTTT. Its protein is CASSLAFTYAGELFF. Variable domain in full (rest from reference TRBV5-1 and TRBJ2-2): KAGVTQTPRYLIKTRGQQVTLSCSPISGHRSVSWYQQTPGQGLQFLFEYFSETQRNKGNFPGRFSGRQFSNSRSEMNVSTLELGDSALYLCASSLAFTYAGELFFGEGSRLTVL.

This chain joins TRBV7-2 and TRBJ1-2; possible D gene TRBD1, 6 bases. V was clipped by 4 bases and J by 9 bases, with 15 bases between them. The CDR3 contains 13 residues. Germline V CDR1 and CDR2: SGHTA, FQGNSA. The CDR3: CASSSRQASRYTF. For the CDR3, the DNA is TGTGCCAGCAGCTCCCGACAGGCTTCGCGCTACACCTTC.

The CDR3 spells CASSPRTGGDTGELFF. For the CDR3, the DNA is TGTGCCAGCTCACCGCGGACAGGGGGCGACACCGGGGAGCTGTTTTTT. The V gene is TRBV18, the J gene TRBJ2-2; 11 nucleotides agree with TRBD1. CDR3 length equals 16 residues. CDR1 and CDR2 (germline): KGHSH, LQKENI. Trimming took 3 bases from V and 3 from J; bases not matched to a gene: 3.

J is TRBJ1-1 and V is TRBV27; D may be TRBD1 (6 bases). The V end was cut by 4 bases, the J end by 0 bases, with 12 bases between. CDR3 length: 15 amino acids. The germline gives CDR1 MNHEY, CDR2 SMNVEV (reference sequence). CDR3 sequence (DNA): TGTGCCAGCAGTTGGGGGGGCGGGGTGAACACTGAAGCTTTCTTT. Its protein is CASSWGGGVNTEAFF.

A remark on this clone: The sample holds other DNA sequences that translate to the same CDR3. The gene calls are TRBV28 and TRBJ1-1, with a weak D call TRBD1 (5 bases). This CDR3 spans 12 amino acids. Germline CDR1 reads MDHEN; CDR2 reads SYDVKM. Between the trimmed V and J ends, which lost 3 bases and 5 bases, there was a span of 7 bases. The CDR3 DNA reads as TGTGCCAGCAGTTTCGGGGGTACTGAAGCTTTCTTT. Protein sequence: CASSFGGTEAFF.

V and J are TRBV18 and TRBJ1-4; 7 bases match TRBD1. The CDR3 has 14 amino acids. CDR1 is KGHSH and CDR2 is LQKENI in the germline V gene. V lost 4 bases and J lost 5; bases outside the gene matches: 4. CDR3 nucleotide sequence: TGTGCCAGCTCACTCAGGGGGGAAAATGAAAAACTGTTTTTT. Translation gives CASSLRGENEKLFF.

The rearrangement links TRBV30 to TRBJ2-7, with 7 bases that match TRBD2. J gave up 5 bases and V 4 bases, and 11 bases lay outside the gene matches. Germline assignment: CDR1 GTSNPN and CDR2 SVGIG (reference sequence). This CDR3 region has 14 residues. The DNA for the CDR3 is TGTGCCTGGATTGGGGGACTACGGAGGGACGAGCAGTACTTC. This sequence encodes CAWIGGLRRDEQYF. The full variable domain, completed using reference TRBV30 and TRBJ2-7, is SQTIHQWPATLVQPVGSPLSLECTVEGTSNPNLYWYRQAAGRGLQLLFYSVGIGQISSEVPQNLSASRPQDRQFILSSKKLLLSDSGFYLCAWIGGLRRDEQYFGPGTRLTVT.

The chain employs TRBV2 and TRBJ2-5; D is possibly TRBD2 (6 bases). Trimming took off 5 bases at V and 7 bases at J, with 11 bases between the two ends. The V gene's germline CDR1 is SNHLY and CDR2 FYNNEI. The CDR3 consists of 12 residues. The CDR3 loop reads CASSFPGGTQYF. In nucleotides, the CDR3 is TGTGCCAGCAGTTTTCCCGGGGGGACCCAGTACTTC.

This chain joins TRBV30 and TRBJ1-2; possible D gene TRBD1, 6 bases. The CDR3 is 13 residues long. The germline CDR1 and CDR2 sequences are GTSNPN and SVGIG (reference sequence). V dropped 1 base and J dropped 4 bases, with 10 bases sitting between them. CDR3 nucleotide sequence: TGTGCCTGGAGTGATTCAGGGGCCTATGGCTACACCTTC. This encodes CAWSDSGAYGYTF.

The rearrangement joins TRBV28 to TRBJ2-7; the D is unclear. CDR1 is MDHEN, CDR2 SYDVKM, per germline. Trimming removed 3 bases at V and 7 bases at J, with 10 bases between. CDR3 size: 12 residues. The CDR3: CASSLLRREQYF. The CDR3 DNA sequence: TGTGCCAGCAGTTTGTTGCGCAGGGAGCAGTACTTC. The variable domain in full, completed from reference TRBV28 and TRBJ2-7, reads DVKVTQSSRYLVKRTGEKVFLECVQDMDHENMFWYRQDPGLGLRLIYFSYDVKMKEKGDIPEGYSVSREKKERFSLILESASTNQTSMYLCASSLLRREQYFGPGTRLTVT.

This chain joins TRBV9 and TRBJ2-5; D may be TRBD2 (6 bases). Germline CDR1 is SGDLS and CDR2 is YYNGEE. The V and J ends lost 1 base and 2 bases respectively, with 15 bases between them. This CDR3 region has 16 residues. The CDR3 DNA reads as TGTGCCAGCAGCGTAACGCCGCGTGGGACTCAAGAGACCCAGTACTTC. Its protein product is CASSVTPRGTQETQYF. Full variable domain (remainder filled in from reference TRBV9 and TRBJ2-5): DSGVTQTPKHLITATGQRVTLRCSPRSGDLSVYWYQQSLDQGLQFLIQYYNGEERAKGNILERFSAQQFPDLHSELNLSSLELGDSALYFCASSVTPRGTQETQYFGPGTRLLVL.

Worth noting for this clone: Relative to the germline gene, one junction end is altered; a read error may explain this. The chain is built from TRBV18 and TRBJ1-2, with a weak D call TRBD1 (5 bases). CDR3 length equals 15 residues. Germline V gene data show CDR1 as KGHSH and CDR2 as LQKENI. The CDR3 protein is CASSPLPAERQLHDF. The DNA for the CDR3 is TGTGCCAGCTCACCACTCCCGGCGGAGCGACAGCTACACGACTTC.

DNA for the CDR3: TGCGCCAGCAACGCCGGAGAGAATGAAAAACTGTTTTTT. Translating it yields CASNAGENEKLFF. The chain combines TRBV5-1 with TRBJ1-4; D not resolved. Trimming cost V 6 bases and J 5 bases, with 11 bases left between them. Germline assignment: CDR1 SGHRS and CDR2 YFSETQ. This CDR3 is built from 13 residues.

The rearrangement joins TRBV5-5 to TRBJ1-1, with D perhaps TRBD1 (5 bases). Per germline, CDR1 SGHKS and CDR2 YYEKEE (reference sequence). Trimming stripped 5 bases from V and 1 base from J, with 12 bases between. The CDR3 length is 14 residues. The CDR3 loop is CASSSPQGNTEAFF. The CDR3 DNA is TGTGCCAGCAGTTCGCCTCAGGGGAACACTGAAGCTTTCTTT.

J is TRBJ2-7 and V is TRBV18; D may be TRBD1 (6 bases). Trimming left V 3 bases short and J 0 bases short, with 12 bases between. The CDR3 sequence is 15 residues long. CDR1 is KGHSH and CDR2 is LQKENI in the germline V gene. Written as DNA, the CDR3 is TGTGCCAGCTCACCCAACGGACAGATCTCCTACGAGCAGTACTTC. Its translation: CASSPNGQISYEQYF.